This T cell receptor beta chain was identified during a study of CD8+CD57+ T cells in acquired aplastic anemia. Study-level information: The mean DNA yield obtained from sorted CD4+ and CD8+ cells came to around 3 ug.

Broader study findings: Patients shared twenty-nine CD8+ CDR3 sequences with controls.

An expansion of CD8+CD57+ cells by flow cytometry had been shown in patients chosen for sequencing. Each patient had severe acquired aplastic anemia. At blood sampling, none of the patients had yet received therapy. By share, this clonotype ranks as medium-sized. What it binds is not known. Deletions cut 1 base from V and 0 bases from J, with 6 bases between. CDR3 length equals 14 residues. From germline, CDR1 is LNHDA and CDR2 SQIVND (reference sequence). The template used for profiling TCR beta VDJ and CDR3 was genomic DNA. TCRdb re-called the reads through MiXCR, storing one row per CDR3 protein. The sample lists more than 150,000 distinct CDR3 sequences, roughly 50% occurring once.

This TCR came from a human donor with aplastic anemia. The sequenced sample was sorted CD4+, CD8+, or CD8+CD57+ T cells (not recorded which) from PBMCs. This chain uses TRBV19 with TRBJ1-1; D is ambiguous. The CDR3: CASSIGQVNTEAFF. CDR3 in DNA: TGTGCCAGTAGTATAGGGCAAGTGAACACTGAAGCTTTCTTT.